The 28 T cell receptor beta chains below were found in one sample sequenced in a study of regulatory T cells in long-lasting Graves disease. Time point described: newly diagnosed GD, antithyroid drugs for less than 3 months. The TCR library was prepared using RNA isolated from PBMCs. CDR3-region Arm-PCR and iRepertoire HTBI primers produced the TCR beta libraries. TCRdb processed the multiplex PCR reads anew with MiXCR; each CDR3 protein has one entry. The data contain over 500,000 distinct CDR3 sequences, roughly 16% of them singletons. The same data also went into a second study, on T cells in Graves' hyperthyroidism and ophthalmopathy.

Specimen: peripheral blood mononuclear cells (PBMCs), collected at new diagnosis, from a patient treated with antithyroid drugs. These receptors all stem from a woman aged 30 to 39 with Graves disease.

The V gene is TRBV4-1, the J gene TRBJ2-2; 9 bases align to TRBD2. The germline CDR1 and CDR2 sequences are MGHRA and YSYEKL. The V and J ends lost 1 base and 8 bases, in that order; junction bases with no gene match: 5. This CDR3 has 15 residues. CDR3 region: CASSQGGSGSGELFF. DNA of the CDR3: TGCGCCAGCAGCCAAGGGGGTAGCGGGAGTGGGGAGCTGTTTTTT.

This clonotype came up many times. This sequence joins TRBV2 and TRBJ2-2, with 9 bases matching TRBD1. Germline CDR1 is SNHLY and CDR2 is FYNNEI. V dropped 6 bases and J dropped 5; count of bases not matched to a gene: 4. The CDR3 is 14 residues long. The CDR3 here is CASSGDRATGELFF. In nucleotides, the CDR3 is TGTGCCAGCAGCGGGGACAGGGCTACCGGGGAGCTGTTTTTT.

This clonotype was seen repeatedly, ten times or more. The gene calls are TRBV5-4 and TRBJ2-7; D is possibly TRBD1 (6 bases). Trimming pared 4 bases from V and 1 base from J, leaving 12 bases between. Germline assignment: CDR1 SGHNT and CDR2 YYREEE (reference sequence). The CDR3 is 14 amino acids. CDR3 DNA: TGTGCCAGCAGCCTGGAACAGGGTTCCTACGAGCAGTACTTC. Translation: CASSLEQGSYEQYF. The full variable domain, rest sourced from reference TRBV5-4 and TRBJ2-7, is ETGVTQSPTHLIKTRGQQVTLRCSSQSGHNTVSWYQQALGQGPQFIFQYYREEENGRGNFPPRFSGLQFPNYSSELNVNALELDDSALYLCASSLEQGSYEQYFGPGTRLTVT.

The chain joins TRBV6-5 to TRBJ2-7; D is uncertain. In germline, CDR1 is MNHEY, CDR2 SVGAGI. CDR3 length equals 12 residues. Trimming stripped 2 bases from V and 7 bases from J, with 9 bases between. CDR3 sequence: CASSYKGVEQYF. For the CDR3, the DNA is TGTGCCAGCAGTTACAAGGGCGTGGAGCAGTACTTC.

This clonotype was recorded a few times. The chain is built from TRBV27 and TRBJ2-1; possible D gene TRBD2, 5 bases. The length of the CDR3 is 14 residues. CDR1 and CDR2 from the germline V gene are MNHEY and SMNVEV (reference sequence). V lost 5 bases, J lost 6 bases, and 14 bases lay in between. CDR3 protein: CASSPRRTGNEQFF. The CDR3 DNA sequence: TGTGCCAGCAGTCCCAGGAGGACGGGCAATGAGCAGTTCTTC.

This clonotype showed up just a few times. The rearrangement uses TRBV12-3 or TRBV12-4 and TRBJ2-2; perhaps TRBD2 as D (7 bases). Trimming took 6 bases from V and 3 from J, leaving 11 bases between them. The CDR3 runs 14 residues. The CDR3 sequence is CASRGRGDTGELFF. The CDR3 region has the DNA TGTGCCAGCAGGGGGAGGGGGGACACCGGGGAGCTGTTTTTT.

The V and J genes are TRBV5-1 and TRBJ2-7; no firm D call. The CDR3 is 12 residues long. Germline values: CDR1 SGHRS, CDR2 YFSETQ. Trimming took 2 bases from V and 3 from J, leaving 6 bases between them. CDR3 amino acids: CASSFTDYEQYF. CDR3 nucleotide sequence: TGCGCCAGCAGCTTCACAGACTACGAGCAGTACTTC.

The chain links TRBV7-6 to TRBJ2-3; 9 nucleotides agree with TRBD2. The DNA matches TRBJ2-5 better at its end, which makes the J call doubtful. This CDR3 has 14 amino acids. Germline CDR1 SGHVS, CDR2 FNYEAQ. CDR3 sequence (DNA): TGTGCCAGCAGCATGAGCGGGAGGACGGAGACCCAGTACTTC. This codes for CASSMSGRTETQYF.

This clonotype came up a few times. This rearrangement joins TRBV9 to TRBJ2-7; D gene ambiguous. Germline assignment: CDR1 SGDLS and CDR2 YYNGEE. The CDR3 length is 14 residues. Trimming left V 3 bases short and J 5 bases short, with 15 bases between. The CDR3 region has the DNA TGTGCCAGCAGCGAATATGCGGCTCTCGACGAGCAGTACTTC. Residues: CASSEYAALDEQYF.

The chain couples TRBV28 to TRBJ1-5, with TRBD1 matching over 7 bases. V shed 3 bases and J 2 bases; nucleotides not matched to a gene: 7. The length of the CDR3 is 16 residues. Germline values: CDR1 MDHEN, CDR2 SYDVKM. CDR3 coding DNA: TGTGCCAGCAGTTTCGGGGGACAGTTCCGCAATCAGCCCCAGCATTTT. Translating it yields CASSFGGQFRNQPQHF.

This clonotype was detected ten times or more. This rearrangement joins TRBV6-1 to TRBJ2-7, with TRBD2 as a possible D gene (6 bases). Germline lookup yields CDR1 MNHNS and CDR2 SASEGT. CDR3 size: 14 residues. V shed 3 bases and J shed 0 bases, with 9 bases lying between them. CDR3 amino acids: CASSDPGDSYEQYF. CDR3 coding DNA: TGTGCCAGCAGTGATCCGGGAGACTCCTACGAGCAGTACTTC.

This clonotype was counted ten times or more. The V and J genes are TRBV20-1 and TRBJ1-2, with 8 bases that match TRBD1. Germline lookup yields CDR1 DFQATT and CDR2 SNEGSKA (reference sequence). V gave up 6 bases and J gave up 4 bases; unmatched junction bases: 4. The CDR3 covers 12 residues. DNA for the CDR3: TGCAGTGCGCAACAGGGGGTCTATGGCTACACCTTC. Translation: CSAQQGVYGYTF.

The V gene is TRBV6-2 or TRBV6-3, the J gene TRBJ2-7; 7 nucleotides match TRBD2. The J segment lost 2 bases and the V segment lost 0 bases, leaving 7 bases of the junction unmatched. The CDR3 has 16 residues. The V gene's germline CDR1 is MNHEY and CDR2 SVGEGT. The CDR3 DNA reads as TGTGCCAGCAGTTACTCTGGGCTAGCGGAAACCTACGAGCAGTACTTC. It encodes CASSYSGLAETYEQYF.

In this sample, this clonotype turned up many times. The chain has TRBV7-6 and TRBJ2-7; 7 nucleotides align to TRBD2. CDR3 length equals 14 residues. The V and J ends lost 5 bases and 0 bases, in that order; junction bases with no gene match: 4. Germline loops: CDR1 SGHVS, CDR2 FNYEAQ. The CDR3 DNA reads TGTGCCAGCAGCCGCTCTAGCGGCTCCTACGAGCAGTACTTC. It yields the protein CASSRSSGSYEQYF.

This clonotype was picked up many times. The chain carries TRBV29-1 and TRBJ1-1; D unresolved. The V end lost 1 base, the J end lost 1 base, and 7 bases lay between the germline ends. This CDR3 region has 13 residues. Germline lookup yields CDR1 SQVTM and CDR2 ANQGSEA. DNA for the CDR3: TGCAGCGTTGAAGGCCCAGGGAACACTGAAGCTTTCTTT. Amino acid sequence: CSVEGPGNTEAFF.

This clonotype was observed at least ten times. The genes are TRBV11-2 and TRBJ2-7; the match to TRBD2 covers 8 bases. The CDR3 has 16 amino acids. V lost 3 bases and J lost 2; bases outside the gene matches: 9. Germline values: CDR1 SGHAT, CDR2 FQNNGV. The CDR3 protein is CASSFFLLAGPYEQYF. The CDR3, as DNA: TGTGCCAGCAGCTTTTTTCTCTTAGCGGGACCCTACGAGCAGTACTTC.

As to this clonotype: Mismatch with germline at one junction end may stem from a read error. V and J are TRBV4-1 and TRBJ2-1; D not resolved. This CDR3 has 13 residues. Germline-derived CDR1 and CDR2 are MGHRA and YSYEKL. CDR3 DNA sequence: TGCGCCAGCAGCCAAGTCATCACTCTAGTGCCCCTCTTC. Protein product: CASSQVITLVPLF.

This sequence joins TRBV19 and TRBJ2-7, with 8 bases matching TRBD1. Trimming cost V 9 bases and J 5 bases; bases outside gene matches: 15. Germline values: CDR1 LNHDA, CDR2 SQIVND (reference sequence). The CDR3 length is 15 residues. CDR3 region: CASSLNRDRSNEQYF. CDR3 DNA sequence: TGTGCCAGCTCCTTGAACCGGGACAGGTCCAACGAGCAGTACTTC.

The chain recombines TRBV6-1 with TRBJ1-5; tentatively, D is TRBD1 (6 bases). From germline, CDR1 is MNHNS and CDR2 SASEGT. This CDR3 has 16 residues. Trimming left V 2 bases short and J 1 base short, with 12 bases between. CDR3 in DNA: TGTGCCAGCAGTGAACGAGGGACATTGAGCAATCAGCCCCAGCATTTT. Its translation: CASSERGTLSNQPQHF.

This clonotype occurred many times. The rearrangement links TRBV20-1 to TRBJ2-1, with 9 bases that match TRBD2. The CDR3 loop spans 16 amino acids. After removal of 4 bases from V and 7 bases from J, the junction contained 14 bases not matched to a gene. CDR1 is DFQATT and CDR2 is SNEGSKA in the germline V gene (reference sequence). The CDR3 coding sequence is TGCAGTGCTACCTACCCGCTAGCGGGAAGAGGGAATGAGCAGTTCTTC. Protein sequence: CSATYPLAGRGNEQFF.

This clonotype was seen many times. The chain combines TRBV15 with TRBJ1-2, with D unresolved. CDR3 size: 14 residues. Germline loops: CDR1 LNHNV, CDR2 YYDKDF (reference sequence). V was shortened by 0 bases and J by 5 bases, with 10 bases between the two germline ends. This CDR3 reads CATSRDWAGYGYTF. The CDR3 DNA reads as TGTGCCACCAGCAGAGATTGGGCGGGTTATGGCTACACCTTC. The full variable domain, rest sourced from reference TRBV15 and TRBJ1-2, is DAMVIQNPRYQVTQFGKPVTLSCSQTLNHNVMYWYQQKSSQAPKLLFHYYDKDFNNEADTPDNFQSRRPNTSFCFLDIRSPGLGDTAMYLCATSRDWAGYGYTFGSGTRLTVV.

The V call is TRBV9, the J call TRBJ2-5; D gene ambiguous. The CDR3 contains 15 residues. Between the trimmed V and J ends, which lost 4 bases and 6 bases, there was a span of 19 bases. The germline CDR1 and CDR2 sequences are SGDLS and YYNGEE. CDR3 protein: CASSPTTSPQQTQYF. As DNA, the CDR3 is TGTGCCAGCAGCCCTACGACGAGCCCACAACAGACCCAGTACTTC. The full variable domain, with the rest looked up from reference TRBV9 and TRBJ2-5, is DSGVTQTPKHLITATGQRVTLRCSPRSGDLSVYWYQQSLDQGLQFLIQYYNGEERAKGNILERFSAQQFPDLHSELNLSSLELGDSALYFCASSPTTSPQQTQYFGPGTRLLVL.

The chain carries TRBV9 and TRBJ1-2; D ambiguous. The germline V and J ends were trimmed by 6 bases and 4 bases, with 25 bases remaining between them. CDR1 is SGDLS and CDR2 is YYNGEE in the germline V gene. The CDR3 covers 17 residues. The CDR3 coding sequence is TGTGCCAGCACCAGACCGTACGGGAAATGGAGTCCCTATGGCTACACCTTC. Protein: CASTRPYGKWSPYGYTF.

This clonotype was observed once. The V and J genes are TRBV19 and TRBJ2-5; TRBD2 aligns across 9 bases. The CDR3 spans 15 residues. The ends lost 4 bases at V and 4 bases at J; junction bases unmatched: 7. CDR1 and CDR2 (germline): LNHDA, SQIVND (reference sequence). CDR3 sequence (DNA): TGTGCCAGTAGTAGGGGACTAGCTACGAGAGAGACCCAGTACTTC. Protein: CASSRGLATRETQYF. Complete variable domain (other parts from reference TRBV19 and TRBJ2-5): DGGITQSPKYLFRKEGQNVTLSCEQNLNHDAMYWYRQDPGQGLRLIYYSQIVNDFQKGDIAEGYSVSREKKESFPLTVTSAQKNPTAFYLCASSRGLATRETQYFGPGTRLLVL.

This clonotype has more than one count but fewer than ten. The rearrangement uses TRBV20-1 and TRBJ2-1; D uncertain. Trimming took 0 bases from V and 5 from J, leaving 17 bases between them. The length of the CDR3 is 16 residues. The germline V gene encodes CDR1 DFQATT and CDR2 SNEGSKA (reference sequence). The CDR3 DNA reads TGCAGTGCTAGAGATCGGAATGTGATCGGTGACAATGAGCAGTTCTTC. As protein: CSARDRNVIGDNEQFF.

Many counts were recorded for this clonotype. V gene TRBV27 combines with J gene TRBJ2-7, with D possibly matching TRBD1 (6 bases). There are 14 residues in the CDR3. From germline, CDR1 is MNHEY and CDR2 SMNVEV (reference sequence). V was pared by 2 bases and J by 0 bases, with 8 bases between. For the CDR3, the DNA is TGTGCCAGCAGTTTAGGGGACACCTCCTACGAGCAGTACTTC. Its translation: CASSLGDTSYEQYF.

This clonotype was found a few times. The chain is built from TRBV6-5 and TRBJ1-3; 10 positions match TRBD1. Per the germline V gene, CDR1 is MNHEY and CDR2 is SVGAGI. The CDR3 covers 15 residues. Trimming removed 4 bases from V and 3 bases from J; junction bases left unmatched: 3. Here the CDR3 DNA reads TGTGCCAGCAGTTCCGGGACAGGGGTTGGAAACACCATATATTTT. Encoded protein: CASSSGTGVGNTIYF.

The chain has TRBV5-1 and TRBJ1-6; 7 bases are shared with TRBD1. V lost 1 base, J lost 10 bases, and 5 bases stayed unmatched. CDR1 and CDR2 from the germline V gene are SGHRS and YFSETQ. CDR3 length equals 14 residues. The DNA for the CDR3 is TGCGCCAGCAGCTTGAGCCAGGGGGAATCACCCCTCCACTTT. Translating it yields CASSLSQGESPLHF.